The next 2 T cell receptor beta chains were all read from a single sample in a study of cytomegalovirus exposure and HLA in healthy donors. PCR involved 60 Vbeta and 13 Jbeta primers. Some clones are missing from TCRdb's copy, which holds only in-frame ones; the method was immunoSEQ multiplex PCR. This table has about 160,000 clones, about 71% appearing once. Material for sequencing was PBMCs. Receptors originate from a woman under 40 in good health and CMV-seronegative.

The rearrangement uses TRBV6-1 and TRBJ2-7; the D gene is possibly TRBD2 (5 bases). With the DNA end fitting TRBJ2-1 better, the J assignment may be wrong. This CDR3 contains 17 residues. Germline assignment: CDR1 MNHNS and CDR2 SASEGT. The CDR3 sequence is CASSERFGGPVYNEQFF. The CDR3 bases are TGTGCCAGCAGTGAAAGGTTCGGCGGGCCTGTCTACAATGAGCAGTTCTTC.

This chain links TRBV30 with TRBJ2-1; 7 bases match TRBD2. Losses at the gene ends were 1 base for V and 4 bases for J; bases not matched to a gene: 7. The CDR3 is made up of 15 amino acids. The germline V gene has CDR1 GTSNPN and CDR2 SVGIG (reference sequence). The CDR3: CAWSEWERGYNEQFF. DNA for the CDR3: TGTGCCTGGAGTGAGTGGGAGCGGGGATACAATGAGCAGTTCTTC.